Listed below are T cell receptor beta chains from one sample, sequenced in a study of blood T cell repertoires in COVID-19. Data came from immunoSEQ multiplex PCR; TCRdb stores just in-frame clones and leaves some out. The sample holds 250,000 or so clones, nearly 90% seen once. Sequencing was done on a sample of peripheral blood. These TCRs come from a woman in her thirties or forties who had recovered from COVID-19. The CDR3 runs from the conserved cysteine through the conserved F or W. A D gene is named only where the DNA matches it firmly. Expanded clones get a size class; other rows say once, few or many, or leave the size out.

j_call clone_size d_call v_call cdr3_nt cdr3_aa
TRBJ1-6 - TRBD1 TRBV7-2 TGTGCCAGCAGCTCCCTCACAGAACAGGGGGCAAATTCACCCCTCCACTTT CASSSLTEQGANSPLHF
TRBJ1-5 once - TRBV6-1 TGTGCCAGCAGTGAAATTGGCAGGGGCAATCAGCCCCAGCATTTT CASSEIGRGNQPQHF
TRBJ1-2 - - TRBV4-2 TGTGCCAGCAGCCAAGACAGGGTAGAAGGCTACACCTTC CASSQDRVEGYTF
TRBJ1-5 - - TRBV7-9 TGTGCCAGCAGCTTTGGCAGTTCATTCAATCAGCCCCAGCATTTT CASSFGSSFNQPQHF
TRBJ1-2 - - TRBV5-1 TGCGCCAGCAGCTTGGACCCCGAGAACTATGGCTACACCTTC CASSLDPENYGYTF
TRBJ2-4 - TRBD2 TRBV30 TGTGCCTGGAGTGTAGAAAATGTGGGGGGTGCTAGCGGGAGAAGAAACATTCAGTACTTC CAWSVENVGGASGRRNIQYF
TRBJ1-5 - - TRBV10-3 TGTGCCATAGGCCGGGAAGGCAATCAGCCCCAGCATTTT CAIGREGNQPQHF
TRBJ1-6 - - TRBV2 TGTGCCAGCTGCCGGGAGGGGGGGCATTCACCCCTCCACTTT CASCREGGHSPLHF
TRBJ2-1 once TRBD2 TRBV2 TGTGCCAGCAACGGAAGGGGAGGGTTCAATGAGCAGTTCTTC CASNGRGGFNEQFF
TRBJ1-4 - - TRBV6-1 TGTGCCAGCAGTGAAGGATGGGCGTCTAATGAAAAACTGTTTTTT CASSEGWASNEKLFF
TRBJ1-2 - TRBD1 TRBV3-1/TRBV3-2 TGTGCCAGCAGCCAAGATCCCACAGGGGTCGGCTACACCTTC CASSQDPTGVGYTF
TRBJ1-6 - - TRBV19 TGTGCCAGTAGTACAGAAATGGACAGCTCCTATAATTCACCCCTCCACTTT CASSTEMDSSYNSPLHF
TRBJ1-6 - - TRBV5-4 TGTGCCAGCAGCTTGGCCCGCAGCGACAATTCACCCCTCCACTTT CASSLARSDNSPLHF
TRBJ2-5 - - TRBV7-9 TGTGCCAGCAGCTTCCCCCGGGGGGCTTTACCTAAGGAGACCCAGTACTTC CASSFPRGALPKETQYF
TRBJ2-2 few - TRBV7-9 TGTGCCAGCAGCTTAGCCGGGACCGGGGAGCTGTTTTTT CASSLAGTGELFF
TRBJ1-4 - - TRBV30 TGTGCCTGGAATCAGGGGATGGCTAATGAAAAACTGTTTTTT CAWNQGMANEKLFF
TRBJ1-3 - TRBD1 TRBV28 TGTGCCAGCAGTTTTACAGGGGCGGGAAACACCATATATTTT CASSFTGAGNTIYF
TRBJ1-5 - TRBD1 TRBV27 TGTGCCAGCCAACTGACAGGGCTTAGCAATCAGCCCCAGCATTTT CASQLTGLSNQPQHF
TRBJ1-2 - - TRBV6-5 TGTGCCAGCAGTATCAGACAGCGGGGGGACTATGGCTACACCTTC CASSIRQRGDYGYTF
TRBJ2-1 - TRBD2 TRBV11-3 TGTGCCAGCAGCTTAGGAGGGCGGGAGGGCCGAAATGAGCAGTTCTTC CASSLGGREGRNEQFF
TRBJ2-1 - - TRBV30 TGTGCCTGGAGTAGCGGGCCCATCGACAATGAGCAGTTCTTC CAWSSGPIDNEQFF
TRBJ1-2 - TRBD1 TRBV7-2 TGTGCCAGCAGTGACAGGGGCCTTTGGGGCTACACCTTC CASSDRGLWGYTF
TRBJ1-1 - - TRBV19 TGTGCCAGTCAACAGGGAACTGAAGCTTTCTTT CASQQGTEAFF
TRBJ1-3 - - TRBV3-1/TRBV3-2 TGTGCCAGCAGCCAAGTGGCAGGGGCTACCGGAAACACCATATATTTT CASSQVAGATGNTIYF